This TCR beta chain was sequenced for a study of spatial heterogeneity in lung cancer. Study-level findings and limits: Tumors with more nonsynonymous mutations had more expanded intratumoral alpha and beta TCRs.

Germline CDR1 is SQVTM and CDR2 is ANQGSEA. The CDR3 contains 15 residues. Trimming removed 1 base from V and 2 bases from J, with 13 bases in between. This clonotype was seen many times. Antigen specificity is unknown. Each CDR3 protein gets one entry after TCRdb re-called the 5' RACE reads with MiXCR. The table lists several thousand distinct CDR3 sequences, over 4% of them singletons. Time point described: sample taken at primary tumor resection. This chain joins TRBV29-1 and TRBJ2-3, with D possibly matching TRBD2 (5 bases). The starting material was lung tumor tissue, obtained at surgery. The origin of this receptor is a male donor with early-stage non-small cell lung cancer. As DNA, the CDR3 is TGCAGCGTTGAAGGAGGTCGGAGGCCCACAGATACGCAGTATTTT. It specifies CSVEGGRRPTDTQYF.